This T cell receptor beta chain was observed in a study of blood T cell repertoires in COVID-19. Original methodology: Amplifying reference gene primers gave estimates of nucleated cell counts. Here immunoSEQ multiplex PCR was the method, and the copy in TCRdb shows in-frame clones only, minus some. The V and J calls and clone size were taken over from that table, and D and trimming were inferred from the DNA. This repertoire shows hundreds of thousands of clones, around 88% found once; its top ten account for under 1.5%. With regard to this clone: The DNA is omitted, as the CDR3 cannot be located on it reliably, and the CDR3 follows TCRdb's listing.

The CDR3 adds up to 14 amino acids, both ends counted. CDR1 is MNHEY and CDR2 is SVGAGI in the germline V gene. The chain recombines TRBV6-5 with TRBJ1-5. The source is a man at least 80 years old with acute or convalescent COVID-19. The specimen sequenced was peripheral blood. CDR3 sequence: CASSSSARRGPQHF.